This T cell receptor beta chain was observed in a study of human T cells and chemical hapten exposure. Study in general: In the sensitization step, 2% DPC was placed on approximately 2 cm by approximately 2 cm of upper inner arm skin.

This clonotype has only a few counts. Its matching antigen is unknown. Whole-study results and caveats: Counts of expanded TCRs at PT1 were positively correlated with patch test score.

Time point of the sample: patch test 1, 2 weeks after DPC sensitization. Described treatment: therapeutic diphenylcyclopropenone sensitization with weekly scalp DPC. A single record per CDR3 protein comes from TCRdb applying MiXCR to the RACE reads. The table records around 110,000 distinct CDR3 sequences, around 10% of them present only once. Sequencing was performed on whole blood, taken in connection with sensitization to the hapten diphenylcyclopropenone (DPC). The clonotype was recovered from a woman aged 45 to 65 with alopecia areata. Some clones in this sample may be carry-over from other donors' samples.

The CDR3 nucleotides are TGCGCCAGCAGCCAAGATTGGCAGGGTGGTCAGCCCCAGCATTTT. Translation: CASSQDWQGGQPQHF. The V gene is TRBV4-1, the J gene TRBJ1-5, with D possibly being TRBD1 (5 bases). Germline V gene sequence: CDR1 MGHRA, CDR2 YSYEKL. CDR3 length equals 15 residues. V was shortened by 0 bases and J by 6 bases, with 12 bases between the two germline ends.